The 31 T cell receptor beta chains presented below share a single source sample, sequenced in a study of cytomegalovirus exposure and HLA in healthy donors. 60 Vbeta and 13 Jbeta primers were used in PCR. TCRdb's table, derived via immunoSEQ multiplex PCR, lists solely in-frame clones and lacks some. In the table there are 150,000 to 200,000 clones, approximately 73% of which are singletons. Input material: PBMCs. These receptors were taken from a woman aged 30 to 39 in good health and CMV-seropositive.

J is TRBJ1-4 and V is TRBV18, with D possibly TRBD1 on 5 matching bases. Germline values: CDR1 KGHSH, CDR2 LQKENI. The CDR3 runs 15 residues. V was shortened by 6 bases and J by 5 bases, with 16 bases between the two germline ends. The CDR3 is CASSPSGGTNEKLFF. In nucleotides, the CDR3 is TGTGCCAGCTCCCCATCCGGGGGAACGAATGAAAAACTGTTTTTT.

The rearrangement joins TRBV6-1 to TRBJ2-3; TRBD1 might be the D (5 bases). CDR3 length: 15 amino acids. Germline assignment: CDR1 MNHNS and CDR2 SASEGT. V was clipped by 0 bases and J by 4 bases, with 11 bases between them. The CDR3 reads CASSEASRDSDTQYF. The CDR3 DNA follows: TGTGCCAGCAGTGAAGCTTCCAGGGATTCAGATACGCAGTATTTT.

V and J are TRBV11-3 and TRBJ2-7; TRBD1 aligns across 10 bases. Germline V gene lookup returns CDR1 SGHNT and CDR2 YENEEA. The CDR3 is made up of 13 amino acids. With V trimmed by 4 bases and J by 6 bases, 3 bases remained unmatched. The CDR3 region is CASSSRDRGEQYF. The DNA for the CDR3 is TGTGCCAGCAGCTCCAGGGACAGGGGCGAGCAGTACTTC.

The chain uses TRBV19 and TRBJ1-4; tentative D call: TRBD1 (6 bases). CDR1 LNHDA and CDR2 SQIVND come from the germline V gene (reference sequence). This CDR3 spans 14 amino acids. Trimming removed 4 bases at V and 5 bases at J, with 11 bases between. CDR3 in amino acids: CASSNGQSNEKLFF. The DNA of the CDR3 is TGTGCCAGTAGTAACGGACAGTCCAATGAAAAACTGTTTTTT.

The J gene is TRBJ1-2, the V gene TRBV5-6; the D is unclear. Germline V gives CDR1 SGHDT, CDR2 YYEEEE. V was trimmed by 0 bases and J by 1 base, leaving 7 bases between them. This CDR3 comprises 14 residues. The CDR3 bases are TGTGCCAGCAGCTTGGACAATAATAACTATGGCTACACCTTC. Protein sequence: CASSLDNNNYGYTF.

This chain uses TRBV5-4 with TRBJ2-3, with 15 bases identical to TRBD2. Trimming cost V 4 bases and J 6 bases; bases outside gene matches: 15. Looked up from germline, CDR1 is SGHNT and CDR2 is YYREEE (reference sequence). The CDR3 sequence is 19 residues long. For the CDR3, the DNA is TGTGCCAGCAGCCCGATACCGGGACTAGCGGGGGGCCTACTGGATACGCAGTATTTT. Amino acid sequence: CASSPIPGLAGGLLDTQYF.

The table lists this clone with a count of one. This chain connects TRBV12-5 to TRBJ1-4; 12 bases are shared with TRBD1. V shed 0 bases and J 7 bases; nucleotides not matched to a gene: 12. The CDR3 covers 19 residues. Germline V gene lookup returns CDR1 LGHNT and CDR2 FRNRAP. CDR3 protein: CASGLVSWDRGLCTEKLFF. For the CDR3, the DNA is TGTGCTAGTGGTTTGGTAAGTTGGGACAGGGGGCTTTGCACTGAAAAACTGTTTTTT. Using reference TRBV12-5 and TRBJ1-4 for the parts outside the CDR3, the full variable domain is DARVTQTPRHKVTEMGQEVTMRCQPILGHNTVFWYRQTMMQGLELLAYFRNRAPLDDSGMPKDRFSAEMPDATLATLKIQPSEPRDSAVYFCASGLVSWDRGLCTEKLFFGSGTQLSVL.

The chain combines TRBV5-8 with TRBJ1-4; the match to TRBD1 covers 12 bases. Unmatched junction bases numbered 2, after V lost 0 bases and J lost 8 bases. The CDR3 loop spans 15 amino acids. Germline V CDR1 and CDR2: SGHTS, YDEGEE. CDR3 nucleotides: TGTGCCAGCAGCTTGGAAGGGACAGGGGGCGAAAAACTGTTTTTT. This codes for CASSLEGTGGEKLFF.

This chain connects TRBV6-5 to TRBJ1-5; D is perhaps TRBD1 (5 bases). CDR3 size: 15 residues. CDR1 and CDR2 (germline): MNHEY, SVGAGI. Trimming stripped 0 bases from V and 14 bases from J, with 20 bases between. DNA of the CDR3: TGTGCCAGCAGTTACTCGGGGCCGGCCGGGGGGACTGAGCATTTT. Translation: CASSYSGPAGGTEHF.

This chain connects TRBV27 to TRBJ1-1; no reliable D call. CDR1 and CDR2 (germline): MNHEY, SMNVEV (reference sequence). Trimming pared 11 bases from V and 4 bases from J, leaving 23 bases between. The CDR3 has 15 amino acids. CDR3 bases: TGTGCCCCGCAGCCCGGGGAGCCGCGGAGCACTGAAGCTTTCTTT. It codes for CAPQPGEPRSTEAFF.

The chain recombines TRBV7-9 with TRBJ2-1; 14 bases match TRBD2. CDR3 length: 15 amino acids. J was trimmed by 10 bases and V by 5 bases; bases with no gene match: 7. Germline CDR1 is SEHNR and CDR2 is FQNEAQ (reference sequence). The chain's CDR3 is CASSPRLAGGQEQFF. Written as DNA, the CDR3 is TGTGCCAGCAGCCCCCGACTAGCGGGGGGGCAGGAGCAGTTCTTC.

CDR3 residues: CSSERVGETQYF. The CDR3 coding sequence is TGCAGCTCCGAGAGGGTGGGGGAGACCCAGTACTTC. The chain has TRBV29-1 and TRBJ2-5, with a tentative D call TRBD2 (5 bases). V was shortened by 8 bases and J by 5 bases, with 15 bases between the two germline ends. CDR3 length equals 12 residues. CDR1 is SQVTM, CDR2 ANQGSEA, per germline.

V and J are TRBV19 and TRBJ1-5; TRBD1 matches at 10 bases. CDR1 LNHDA and CDR2 SQIVND come from the germline V gene (reference sequence). Losses at the gene ends were 5 bases for V and 4 bases for J; bases not matched to a gene: 11. The length of the CDR3 is 17 residues. The CDR3 spells CASSARDRGSGNQPQHF. CDR3 DNA sequence: TGTGCCAGTAGTGCCCGGGACAGGGGTTCGGGTAATCAGCCCCAGCATTTT.

The chain recombines TRBV7-9 with TRBJ1-4, with D possibly TRBD1 on 5 matching bases. Trimming removed 8 bases at V and 7 bases at J, with 17 bases between. Germline-derived CDR1 and CDR2 are SEHNR and FQNEAQ (reference sequence). CDR3 length: 14 residues. CDR3 nucleotides: TGTGCCAGCCTGGACACCTCCTGGGGTGAAAAACTGTTTTTT. It translates to CASLDTSWGEKLFF.

Only a few counts were recorded for this clone. The gene calls are TRBV10-3 and TRBJ2-1, with a tentative D call TRBD1 (6 bases). Trimming stripped 6 bases from V and 3 bases from J, with 18 bases between. Germline assignment: CDR1 ENHRY and CDR2 SYGVKD. The CDR3 has 16 residues. CDR3 residues: CAISRTDPRFYNEQFF. The CDR3 region has the DNA TGTGCCATCAGCCGGACAGACCCCCGGTTCTACAATGAGCAGTTCTTC.

This chain uses TRBV2 with TRBJ1-6, with D unclear. The V gene lost 2 bases and the J gene lost 0 bases, with 8 bases spanning the gap. Germline CDR1 is SNHLY and CDR2 is FYNNEI. The CDR3 covers 16 residues. Written as DNA, the CDR3 is TGTGCCAGCAGTGAAATGGCAAGCTCCTATAATTCACCCCTCCACTTT. Protein: CASSEMASSYNSPLHF.

V is TRBV6-1 and J is TRBJ2-7; 8 bases fit TRBD1. J lost 7 bases, V lost 6 bases, and 14 bases had no gene match. The CDR3 has 15 amino acids. Per the germline V gene, CDR1 is MNHNS and CDR2 is SASEGT. CDR3 in amino acids: CASRNGQGELLEQYF. CDR3 nucleotides: TGTGCCAGCAGAAACGGACAGGGAGAGCTCTTAGAGCAGTACTTC.

This rearrangement joins TRBV18 to TRBJ2-2; TRBD1 matches at 7 bases. The junction had 7 bases not matched to a gene; V was cut back by 6 bases and J by 3 bases. Germline lookup yields CDR1 KGHSH and CDR2 LQKENI. The CDR3 runs 15 residues. DNA for the CDR3: TGTGCCAGCTCTCGGATACAGGGGTACACCGGGGAGCTGTTTTTT. Translation gives CASSRIQGYTGELFF.

The rearrangement joins TRBV4-3 to TRBJ2-4; 8 nucleotides agree with TRBD2. The CDR3 has 18 amino acids. V gave up 1 base and J gave up 0 bases; unmatched junction bases: 8. Per germline, CDR1 LGHNA and CDR2 YSLEER. The DNA of the CDR3 is TGCGCCAGCAGCCAAGTAGCGGGACCTGAACTAGCCAAAAACATTCAGTACTTC. Translation gives CASSQVAGPELAKNIQYF.

The rearrangement joins TRBV27 to TRBJ2-1; 8 bases are a match to TRBD1. The CDR3 runs 17 residues. Germline CDR1 is MNHEY and CDR2 is SMNVEV (reference sequence). J lost 12 bases, V lost 2 bases, and 18 bases had no gene match. CDR3 amino acids: CASSLPTTGEYLPRQFF. CDR3 DNA: TGTGCCAGCAGTTTACCCACGACAGGGGAATATCTCCCGAGGCAGTTCTTC.

The rearrangement uses TRBV10-3 and TRBJ1-3; TRBD1 matches at 8 bases. The V and J ends lost 5 bases and 2 bases, in that order; junction bases with no gene match: 5. Germline V gives CDR1 ENHRY, CDR2 SYGVKD. The CDR3 length is 15 residues. CDR3 DNA sequence: TGTGCCATCAGTTCCTCGACAGGGGCTGGAAACACCATATATTTT. Protein sequence: CAISSSTGAGNTIYF.

CDR3 coding DNA: TGTGCCAGCAGTGACCACGGGACTAGCAGAATTGAGCAGTTCTTC. Its protein product is CASSDHGTSRIEQFF. The chain carries TRBV6-4 and TRBJ2-1; 9 bases match TRBD2. This CDR3 region has 15 residues. V lost 2 bases to trimming and J lost 9 bases; unmatched junction nucleotides: 8. The germline V gene has CDR1 MRHNA and CDR2 SNTAGT.

This chain uses TRBV2 with TRBJ2-3, with TRBD1 as a possible D gene (5 bases). The ends were cut back, 3 bases at V and 1 base at J, with 11 bases in the middle. The V gene's germline CDR1 is SNHLY and CDR2 FYNNEI. The CDR3 runs 15 residues. DNA for the CDR3: TGTGCCAGCAGTGATAGGGGCTGGGGCACAGATACGCAGTATTTT. Residues: CASSDRGWGTDTQYF.

The V call is TRBV25-1, the J call TRBJ2-3; weak D call: TRBD2 (6 bases). The CDR3 consists of 17 residues. V lost 3 bases and J lost 2, with 18 bases in between. Germline V gene data show CDR1 as MGHDK and CDR2 as SYGVNS. The DNA for the CDR3 is TGTGCCAGCAGTGATTCGATTATGGGACTCCTCACAGATACGCAGTATTTT. It translates to CASSDSIMGLLTDTQYF.

The V and J genes are TRBV18 and TRBJ1-4; D is perhaps TRBD1 (5 bases). Trimming removed 4 bases from V and 4 bases from J, with 13 bases in between. CDR1 and CDR2 (germline): KGHSH, LQKENI. CDR3 size: 15 residues. The CDR3 nucleotides read TGTGCCAGCTCACTCATTGACAGTCGTAATGAAAAACTGTTTTTT. Protein: CASSLIDSRNEKLFF.

The gene calls are TRBV4-1 and TRBJ2-2, with 10 bases matching TRBD2. The germline CDR1 and CDR2 sequences are MGHRA and YSYEKL. The CDR3 has 15 amino acids. V shed 2 bases and J 9 bases; nucleotides not matched to a gene: 6. CDR3 coding DNA: TGCGCCAGCAGCCAACTAGTAGCGGGGGGTTGGGAGCTGTTTTTT. It codes for CASSQLVAGGWELFF.

Worth noting for this clone: A junction boundary mismatches the germline segment, possibly from a read error. This chain connects TRBV7-2 to TRBJ1-1; a weak D match, TRBD1 (6 bases). This CDR3 is 17 amino acids long. Germline loops: CDR1 SGHTA, CDR2 FQGNSA. This CDR3 reads CASSSLDGGGRFPEAFF. The DNA of the CDR3 is TGTGCCAGCAGCTCACTAGATGGCGGGGGGCGCTTCCCTGAAGCCTTCTTT.

CDR3: CATGTGTNEQYF. The CDR3 DNA sequence: TGTGCCACCGGGACAGGGACCAACGAGCAGTACTTC. The chain carries TRBV9 and TRBJ2-7, with 9 bases aligning to TRBD1. Germline V lookup: CDR1 SGDLS, CDR2 YYNGEE. With 9 bases clipped from V and 5 bases from J, the junction kept 6 bases outside the gene matches. The CDR3 covers 12 residues.

V is TRBV19 and J is TRBJ2-7; tentatively, D is TRBD2 (6 bases). The ends were cut back, 3 bases at V and 3 bases at J, with 15 bases in the middle. The CDR3 has 15 residues. Germline-derived CDR1 and CDR2 are LNHDA and SQIVND (reference sequence). CDR3 region: CASSMGRDLFYEQYF. The CDR3 DNA follows: TGTGCCAGTAGTATGGGGCGGGACCTATTCTACGAGCAGTACTTC.

The rearrangement joins TRBV18 to TRBJ2-3, with TRBD2 matching over 9 bases. Trimming cost V 0 bases and J 2 bases; bases outside gene matches: 3. Germline V gene sequence: CDR1 KGHSH, CDR2 LQKENI. The CDR3 contains 16 residues. CDR3 amino acids: CASSPPSGGPTDTQYF. The CDR3 bases are TGTGCCAGCTCACCACCGAGCGGGGGGCCCACAGATACGCAGTATTTT.

The chain employs TRBV6-6 and TRBJ1-2; 8 bases are shared with TRBD1. Per germline, CDR1 MNHNY and CDR2 SVGAGI (reference sequence). The CDR3 consists of 15 residues. V lost 2 bases to trimming and J lost 7 bases; unmatched junction nucleotides: 9. The CDR3 is CASSYPAGTGSGYTF. CDR3 sequence (DNA): TGTGCCAGCAGTTACCCCGCCGGGACAGGCAGTGGCTACACCTTC.